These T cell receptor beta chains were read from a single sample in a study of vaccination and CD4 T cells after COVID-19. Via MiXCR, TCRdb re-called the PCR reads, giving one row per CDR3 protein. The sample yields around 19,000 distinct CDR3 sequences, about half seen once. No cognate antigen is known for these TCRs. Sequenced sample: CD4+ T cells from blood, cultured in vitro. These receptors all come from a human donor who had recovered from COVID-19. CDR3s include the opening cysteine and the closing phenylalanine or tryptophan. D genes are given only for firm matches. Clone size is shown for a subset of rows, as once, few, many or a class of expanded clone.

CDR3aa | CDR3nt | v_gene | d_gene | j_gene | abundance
CAWTSDRANTEAFF | TGTGCCTGGACCTCGGACAGGGCGAACACTGAAGCTTTCTTT | TRBV30 | TRBD1 | TRBJ1-1 | .
CASSSPSAPSSYNEQFF | TGTGCCAGCAGTTCGCCCTCGGCACCGAGCTCCTACAATGAGCAGTTCTTC | TRBV28 | . | TRBJ2-1 | .
CATSRGRARGYTF | TGTGCCACCAGCAGAGGGAGGGCCCGTGGCTACACCTTC | TRBV15 | . | TRBJ1-2 | few
CASSFSGRGEQFF | TGTGCCAGCAGTTTTAGCGGGAGGGGTGAGCAGTTCTTC | TRBV27 | TRBD2 | TRBJ2-1 | .
CSASEGEKLFF | TGCAGTGCTAGTGAAGGTGAAAAACTGTTTTTT | TRBV20-1 | . | TRBJ1-4 | .
CASTDRVGIHTQYF | TGTGCCAGTACGGACAGGGTAGGGATCCATACGCAGTATTTT | TRBV7-2 | TRBD1 | TRBJ2-3 | .
CSATGSSGGAADTQYF | TGCAGTGCCACCGGGAGTAGCGGGGGGGCCGCAGATACGCAGTATTTT | TRBV20-1 | TRBD2 | TRBJ2-3 | .
CASSLALGTDTQYF | TGTGCCAGCAGCTTAGCGCTCGGAACAGATACGCAGTATTTT | TRBV7-6 | . | TRBJ2-3 | few
CATRLAAAYEQYF | TGTGCCACCCGACTAGCGGCCGCCTACGAGCAGTACTTC | TRBV27 | TRBD2 | TRBJ2-7 | .
CSALIPGGRNEQFF | TGCAGTGCTCTCATACCCGGGGGACGGAATGAGCAGTTCTTC | TRBV20-1 | . | TRBJ2-1 | once
CASREGPHSTDTQYF | TGTGCCAGCAGGGAGGGTCCCCATAGCACAGATACGCAGTATTTT | TRBV6-1 | . | TRBJ2-3 | once
CASSPPQGRATEAFF | TGTGCCAGTAGTCCGCCACAGGGGCGGGCCACTGAAGCTTTCTTT | TRBV19 | TRBD1 | TRBJ1-1 | .
CASSLRTGVSSLHF | TGTGCCAGCAGTTTAAGGACAGGGGTTTCATCCCTCCACTTT | TRBV6-5 | TRBD1 | TRBJ1-6 | once
CASSLEQNTEAFF | TGTGCCAGCAGTTTAGAGCAGAACACTGAAGCTTTCTTT | TRBV12-3/TRBV12-4 | . | TRBJ1-1 | .
CASSHWDLADTQYF | TGTGCCAGCAGCCATTGGGACCTGGCAGATACGCAGTATTTT | TRBV7-9 | . | TRBJ2-3 | .
CSARQGAMNTEAFF | TGCAGTGCCCGACAGGGGGCTATGAACACTGAAGCTTTCTTT | TRBV20-1 | TRBD1 | TRBJ1-1 | .
CASSINRAVNSPQHF | TGTGCCAGTAGTATTAATAGGGCCGTTAACTCGCCCCAGCATTTT | TRBV19 | . | TRBJ1-5 | .
CASSFSQGWTEAFF | TGCGCCAGCAGCTTTTCACAGGGGTGGACTGAAGCTTTCTTT | TRBV5-1 | TRBD1 | TRBJ1-1 | .
CASSSMGQVSSEQYF | TGTGCCAGCAGTTCTATGGGACAGGTATCGAGCGAGCAGTACTTC | TRBV27 | TRBD1 | TRBJ2-7 | .
CASSTGFGETQYF | TGTGCCAGCAGTACAGGTTTTGGAGAGACCCAGTACTTC | TRBV27 | . | TRBJ2-5 | medium-sized
CASSPSSGDYEQYF | TGTGCCAGCAGCCCCTCTTCAGGAGACTACGAGCAGTACTTC | TRBV7-2 | . | TRBJ2-7 | .
CATPSVRGYGYTF | TGTGCCACCCCTTCCGTGAGGGGCTATGGCTACACCTTC | TRBV28 | . | TRBJ1-2 | .
CSARLITAGPQETQYF | TGCAGTGCTAGATTAATTACAGCAGGGCCCCAAGAGACCCAGTACTTC | TRBV20-1 | . | TRBJ2-5 | once
CASSQVLQASPDTQYF | TGCGCCAGCAGCCAAGTTCTACAGGCCTCCCCAGATACGCAGTATTTT | TRBV4-3 | . | TRBJ2-3 | few
CASSLGLLGEQFF | TGTGCCAGCAGCTTAGGGTTGTTAGGTGAGCAGTTCTTC | TRBV7-2 | . | TRBJ2-1 | .
CSARLDLNQPQHF | TGCAGTGCTAGACTAGACTTAAATCAGCCCCAGCATTTT | TRBV20-1 | . | TRBJ1-5 | few
CASSPGTVTNYGYTF | TGTGCCAGCTCACCGGGTACAGTCACTAACTATGGCTACACCTTC | TRBV18 | . | TRBJ1-2 | .
CASSYGQNYGYTF | TGTGCCAGCAGTTACGGACAGAACTATGGCTACACCTTC | TRBV6-2/TRBV6-3 | . | TRBJ1-2 | .
CASSQVGGGGANSPLHF | TGTGCCAGCAGCCAAGTGGGGGGAGGGGGCGCGAATTCACCCCTCCACTTT | TRBV4-2 | TRBD1 | TRBJ1-6 | .
CASSRREGTEAFF | TGTGCCAGCAGCCGTAGGGAGGGCACTGAAGCTTTCTTT | TRBV7-6 | . | TRBJ1-1 | .
CASSSTGGNYGYTF | TGTGCCAGCAGCAGTACAGGGGGAAACTATGGCTACACCTTC | TRBV7-8 | TRBD1 | TRBJ1-2 | .
CASSKNSGEDTQYF | TGTGCCAGCAGCAAAAATAGCGGGGAGGATACGCAGTATTTT | TRBV7-3 | TRBD2 | TRBJ2-3 | .
CASSLARETQYF | TGTGCCAGCAGCTTAGCCCGGGAGACCCAGTACTTC | TRBV7-9 | . | TRBJ2-5 | .